This T cell receptor beta chain originates from a study of blood T cell repertoires in COVID-19. Across the whole study: Sites across the United States, Italy and Spain contributed samples from acute and convalescent COVID-19. The cDNA or gDNA used as material had been derived from T cells, B-cell-depleted T cells, or PBMCs.

As handled by the study authors: Using reference gene primer amplification, nucleated cell counts were estimated. The table came from immunoSEQ multiplex PCR; TCRdb's copy has only in-frame clones and leaves some out. Clone size and the V and J calls come from that table; the DNA yielded D and trimming. The sample lists 210,000 or so clones, around 89% seen once, with 4% to 5.5% in the top ten. Trimming took 0 bases from V and 5 from J; bases not matched to a gene: 2. From germline, CDR1 is MGHRA and CDR2 YSYEKL. CDR3 size: 14 residues. V gene TRBV4-1 combines with J gene TRBJ2-3; 7 nucleotides line up with TRBD2. The sequence came from a woman aged 40 to 50 with acute or convalescent COVID-19. The sample was peripheral blood. This CDR3 reads CASSQDREGDTQYF. The CDR3 DNA follows: TGCGCCAGCAGCCAAGACAGGGAGGGAGATACGCAGTATTTT.